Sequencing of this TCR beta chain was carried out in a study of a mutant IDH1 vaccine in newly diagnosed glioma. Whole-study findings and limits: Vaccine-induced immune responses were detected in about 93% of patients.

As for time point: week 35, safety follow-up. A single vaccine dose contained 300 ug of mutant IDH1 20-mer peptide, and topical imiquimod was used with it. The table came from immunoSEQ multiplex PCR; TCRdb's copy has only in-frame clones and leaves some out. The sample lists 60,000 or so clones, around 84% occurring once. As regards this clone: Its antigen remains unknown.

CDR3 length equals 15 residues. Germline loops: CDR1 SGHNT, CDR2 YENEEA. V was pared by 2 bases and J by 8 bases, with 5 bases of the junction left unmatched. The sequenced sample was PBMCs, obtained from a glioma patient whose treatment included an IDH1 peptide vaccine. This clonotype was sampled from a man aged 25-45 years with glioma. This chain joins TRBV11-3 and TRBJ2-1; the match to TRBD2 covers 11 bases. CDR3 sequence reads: CASSLLAGGPYEQFF. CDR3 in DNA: TGTGCCAGCAGCTTATTAGCGGGGGGGCCCTATGAGCAGTTCTTC.